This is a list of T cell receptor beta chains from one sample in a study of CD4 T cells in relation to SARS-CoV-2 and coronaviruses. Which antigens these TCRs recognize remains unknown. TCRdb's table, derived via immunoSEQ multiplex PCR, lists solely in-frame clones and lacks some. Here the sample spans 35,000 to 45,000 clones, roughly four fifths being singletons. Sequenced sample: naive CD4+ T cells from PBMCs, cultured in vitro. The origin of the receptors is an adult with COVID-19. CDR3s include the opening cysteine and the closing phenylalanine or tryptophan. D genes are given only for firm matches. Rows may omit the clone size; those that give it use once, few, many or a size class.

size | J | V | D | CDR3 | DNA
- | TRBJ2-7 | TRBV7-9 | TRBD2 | CASSLSGTSGSEQYF | TGTGCCAGCAGCTTGTCCGGGACTAGCGGGAGCGAGCAGTACTTC
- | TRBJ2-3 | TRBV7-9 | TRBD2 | CASSLGLASDTQYF | TGTGCCAGCAGCCTCGGACTAGCGTCAGATACGCAGTATTTT
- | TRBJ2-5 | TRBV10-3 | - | CAISDGAGKETQYF | TGTGCCATCAGTGATGGGGCAGGGAAAGAGACCCAGTACTTC
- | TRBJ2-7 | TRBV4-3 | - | CASSQELQGYYEQYF | TGCGCCAGCAGCCAGGAGTTACAGGGATATTACGAGCAGTACTTC
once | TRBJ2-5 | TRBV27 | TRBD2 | CASSLLTSGEETQYF | TGTGCCAGCAGTTTACTTACTAGCGGGGAAGAGACCCAGTACTTC
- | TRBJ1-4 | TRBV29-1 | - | CSVEDRGGEKLFF | TGCAGCGTTGAAGATAGAGGCGGCGAAAAACTGTTTTTT
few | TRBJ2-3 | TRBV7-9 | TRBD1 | CASSLARGTGGDTQYF | TGTGCCAGCAGCTTAGCGAGGGGGACAGGGGGAGATACGCAGTATTTT
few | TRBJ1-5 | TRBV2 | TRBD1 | CASRDRAGQPQHF | TGTGCCAGCAGGGACAGGGCAGGGCAGCCCCAGCATTTT
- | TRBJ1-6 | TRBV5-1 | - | CASSLGASLSDNSPLHF | TGCGCCAGCAGCTTGGGAGCGTCCCTATCAGATAATTCACCCCTCCACTTT
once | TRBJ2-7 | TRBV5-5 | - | CASSSGPYEQYF | TGTGCCAGCAGCTCCGGACCCTACGAGCAGTACTTC
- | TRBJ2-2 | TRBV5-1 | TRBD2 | CASSFLAGDNTGELFF | TGCGCCAGCAGCTTCCTAGCGGGAGATAACACCGGGGAGCTGTTTTTT
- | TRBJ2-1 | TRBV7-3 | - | CASSSGFVSTNEQFF | TGTGCCAGCAGCTCAGGTTTCGTCTCAACTAATGAGCAGTTCTTC
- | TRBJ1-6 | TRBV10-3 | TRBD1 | CAVGQGYNSPLHF | TGTGCTGTGGGACAGGGGTATAATTCACCCCTCCACTTT
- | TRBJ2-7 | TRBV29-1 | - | CSEQALYEQYF | TGCAGCGAACAGGCCCTTTACGAGCAGTACTTC
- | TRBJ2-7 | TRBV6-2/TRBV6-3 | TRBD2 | CASSYWTSSSDEQYF | TGTGCCAGCAGTTACTGGACTAGCTCTTCGGACGAGCAGTACTTC
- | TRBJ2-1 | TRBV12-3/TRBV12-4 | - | CASSFAGLNEQFF | TGTGCCAGCAGTTTTGCGGGTTTAAATGAGCAGTTCTTC
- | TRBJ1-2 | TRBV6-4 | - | CASSEQGGSGYTF | TGTGCCAGCAGTGAGCAGGGCGGGAGTGGCTACACCTTC
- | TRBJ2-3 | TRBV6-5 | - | CASSQRLVSADTQYF | TGTGCCAGCAGTCAACGACTAGTCAGCGCAGATACGCAGTATTTT
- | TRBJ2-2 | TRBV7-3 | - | CASSLSGVGTGELFF | TGTGCCAGCAGCTTATCGGGAGTGGGCACCGGGGAGCTGTTTTTT
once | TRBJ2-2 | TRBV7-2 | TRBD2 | CASSLARFRPSGRARTTGELFF | TGTGCCAGCAGCTTAGCTCGGTTCCGTCCTAGCGGGAGGGCCCGGACAACCGGGGAGCTGTTTTTT
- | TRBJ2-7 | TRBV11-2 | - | CASSLGQGRDEQYF | TGTGCCAGCAGCTTAGGGCAGGGAAGAGACGAGCAGTACTTC
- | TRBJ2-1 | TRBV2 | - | CASRKAGAYSYNEQFF | TGTGCCAGCAGGAAAGCGGGTGCTTACTCCTACAATGAGCAGTTCTTC
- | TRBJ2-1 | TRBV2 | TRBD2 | CASGKAAGGSYNEQFF | TGTGCCAGCGGCAAGGCAGCGGGAGGATCCTACAATGAGCAGTTCTTC